This entry lists 11 T cell receptor beta chains sequenced from one sample in a study of blood T cell repertoires in COVID-19. Clones were sequenced by immunoSEQ multiplex PCR, and TCRdb holds only the in-frame ones, with some missing. The sample yields more than 9,000 clones, roughly 82% seen once. Sequenced input: peripheral blood. These receptors came from a woman aged 60-75 years with acute or convalescent COVID-19.

V is TRBV30 and J is TRBJ1-3; no firm D call. The CDR3 is made up of 17 amino acids. Trimming stripped 0 bases from V and 0 bases from J, with 15 bases between. CDR1 is GTSNPN and CDR2 is SVGIG in the germline V gene (reference sequence). The CDR3 loop is CAWSVLGPVLSGNTIYF. The CDR3 DNA reads TGTGCCTGGAGTGTACTTGGGCCGGTCCTCTCTGGAAACACCATATATTTT.

V usage is TRBV28 and J usage is TRBJ1-1; D ambiguous. V was trimmed by 6 bases and J by 0 bases, leaving 11 bases between them. The germline CDR1 and CDR2 sequences are MDHEN and SYDVKM. This CDR3 comprises 14 residues. CDR3 amino acids: CASRLNSMNTEAFF. CDR3 coding DNA: TGTGCCAGCAGGTTGAATTCTATGAACACTGAAGCTTTCTTT.

The chain is built from TRBV10-3 and TRBJ2-1; the match to TRBD1 covers 8 bases. The germline gives CDR1 ENHRY, CDR2 SYGVKD. With V trimmed by 3 bases and J by 0 bases, 13 bases remained unmatched. The CDR3 covers 19 residues. CDR3 amino acids: CAISDHIRRTGSSYNEQFF. DNA for the CDR3: TGTGCCATCAGTGACCACATTCGCAGGACAGGGAGCTCCTACAATGAGCAGTTCTTC.

The genes are TRBV10-3 and TRBJ2-1, with 10 bases matching TRBD1. J lost 10 bases, V lost 6 bases, and 9 bases had no gene match. The CDR3 loop spans 14 amino acids. The germline gives CDR1 ENHRY, CDR2 SYGVKD. CDR3 in amino acids: CAIRTGGLSFEQFF. CDR3 nucleotides: TGTGCCATCAGGACAGGGGGCTTATCCTTCGAGCAGTTCTTC.

This sequence joins TRBV28 and TRBJ2-7; TRBD2 agrees at 14 bases. CDR3 length: 17 residues. After removal of 6 bases from V and 4 bases from J, the junction contained 11 bases not matched to a gene. Germline CDR1 reads MDHEN; CDR2 reads SYDVKM. Written as DNA, the CDR3 is TGTGCCAGCAGCACCGGGACTAGCGGGGGTCGGCTTTACGAGCAGTACTTC. Translating gives CASSTGTSGGRLYEQYF.

This rearrangement joins TRBV3-1 (or the pseudogene TRBV3-2) to TRBJ1-6; possible D gene TRBD1, 5 bases. The length of the CDR3 is 16 residues. Germline values: CDR1 LGHDT, CDR2 YNNKEL (reference sequence). Trimming took off 3 bases at V and 0 bases at J, with 9 bases between the two ends. The CDR3 nucleotides read TGTGCCAGCAGCCAGGGGGGTAGCTCCTATAATTCACCCCTCCACTTT. Encoded protein: CASSQGGSSYNSPLHF.

The chain joins TRBV19 to TRBJ2-3; 7 bases align to TRBD1. After removal of 4 bases from V and 8 bases from J, the junction contained 6 bases not matched to a gene. CDR1 and CDR2 from the germline V gene are LNHDA and SQIVND (reference sequence). The CDR3 is 13 amino acids. The CDR3 spells CASSTGQAGTQYF. The CDR3 bases are TGTGCCAGTAGTACCGGACAGGCGGGTACGCAGTATTTT. Based on the CDR3 plus reference TRBV19 and TRBJ2-3, the full variable domain is DGGITQSPKYLFRKEGQNVTLSCEQNLNHDAMYWYRQDPGQGLRLIYYSQIVNDFQKGDIAEGYSVSREKKESFPLTVTSAQKNPTAFYLCASSTGQAGTQYFGPGTRLTVL.

The sample holds a few counts of this clone. The chain couples TRBV30 to TRBJ2-7; 16 bases line up with TRBD2. CDR1 GTSNPN and CDR2 SVGIG come from the germline V gene (reference sequence). After removal of 1 base from V and 2 bases from J, the junction contained 14 bases not matched to a gene. The CDR3 loop spans 20 amino acids. The CDR3 nucleotides are TGTGCCTGGAGTGGACAGCCGGGACTAGCGGGGGGGCCAGGAACCTACGAGCAGTACTTC. Translated: CAWSGQPGLAGGPGTYEQYF.

V and J are TRBV2 and TRBJ2-2; 7 bases are shared with TRBD1. The junction had 6 bases not matched to a gene; V was cut back by 8 bases and J by 6 bases. The CDR3 sequence is 13 residues long. Germline V lookup: CDR1 SNHLY, CDR2 FYNNEI. Here the CDR3 DNA reads TGTGCCAGCGGGACAGTAAAGGCCGGGGAGCTGTTTTTT. Translated, it gives CASGTVKAGELFF.

The V and J genes are TRBV18 and TRBJ2-1; 10 nucleotides agree with TRBD1. J lost 8 bases, V lost 3 bases, and 19 bases had no gene match. Germline CDR1 KGHSH, CDR2 LQKENI. This CDR3 is 19 amino acids long. CDR3 in DNA: TGTGCCAGCTCACCCTCCGGGACAGGGGTATTCTTTGAGGACGATGAGCAGTTCTTC. Amino acids: CASSPSGTGVFFEDDEQFF.

The chain links TRBV4-1 to TRBJ2-5, with 14 bases matching TRBD2. Germline V gene lookup returns CDR1 MGHRA and CDR2 YSYEKL. This CDR3 comprises 18 residues. V dropped 1 base and J dropped 5; count of bases not matched to a gene: 9. The CDR3 loop reads CASSQGGLAGGSGETQYF. DNA of the CDR3: TGCGCCAGCAGCCAAGGAGGACTAGCGGGGGGATCCGGCGAGACCCAGTACTTC.